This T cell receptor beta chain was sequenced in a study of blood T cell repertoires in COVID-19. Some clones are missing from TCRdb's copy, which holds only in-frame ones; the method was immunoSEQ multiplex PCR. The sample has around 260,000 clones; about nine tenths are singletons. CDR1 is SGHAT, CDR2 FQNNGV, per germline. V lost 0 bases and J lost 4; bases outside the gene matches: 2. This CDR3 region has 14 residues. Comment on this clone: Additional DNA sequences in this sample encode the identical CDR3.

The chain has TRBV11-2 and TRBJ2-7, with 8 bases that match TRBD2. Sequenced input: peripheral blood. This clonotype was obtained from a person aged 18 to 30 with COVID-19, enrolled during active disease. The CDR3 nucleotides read TGTGCCAGCAGCTTAGATCCGGGGGGGTACGAGCAGTACTTC. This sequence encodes CASSLDPGGYEQYF. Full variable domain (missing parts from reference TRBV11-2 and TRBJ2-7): EAGVAQSPRYKIIEKRQSVAFWCNPISGHATLYWYQQILGQGPKLLIQFQNNGVVDDSQLPKDRFSAERLKGVDSTLKIQPAKLEDSAVYLCASSLDPGGYEQYFGPGTRLTVT.